The next 10 T cell receptor beta chains were all read from a single sample in a study of beta chain features in type 1 diabetes. Sequencing targeted expressed TCRB transcripts, as all isolated RNA had been reverse transcribed. Produced via immunoSEQ multiplex PCR; TCRdb's table is partial and in-frame only. The table lists over 15,000 clones, about 55% of them singletons. Sequencing input: stem cell memory CD4+ T cells from blood. Receptors were obtained from a woman in her late teens or twenties in good health.

The V call is TRBV7-8, the J call TRBJ2-4, with D maybe TRBD1 (6 bases). V shed 5 bases and J shed 5 bases, with 16 bases lying between them. The CDR3 length is 15 residues. Germline values: CDR1 SGHVS, CDR2 FQNEAQ. This CDR3 is CASSPLDRTQNIQYF. The CDR3 coding sequence is TGTGCCAGCAGCCCCTTGGACAGAACCCAAAACATTCAGTACTTC.

CDR3 sequence reads: CASSLDRETQYF. The DNA for the CDR3 is TGTGCCAGCAGCTTAGATCGTGAGACCCAGTACTTC. V gene TRBV7-2 combines with J gene TRBJ2-5; D gene uncertain. The V gene's germline CDR1 is SGHTA and CDR2 FQGNSA. The CDR3 length is 12 residues. Trimming pared 1 base from V and 5 bases from J, leaving 5 bases between.

This chain links TRBV6-5 with TRBJ2-7; 12 bases map to TRBD2. The CDR3 is made up of 14 amino acids. V was clipped by 7 bases and J by 5 bases; unmatched bases: 6. Germline CDR1 and CDR2: MNHEY and SVGAGI. Here the CDR3 reads CASTGTSGPNEQYF. The CDR3 DNA reads as TGTGCCAGCACCGGGACTAGCGGGCCTAACGAGCAGTACTTC.

The chain recombines TRBV7-8 with TRBJ1-4; D might be TRBD1 (5 bases). The length of the CDR3 is 12 residues. V dropped 5 bases and J dropped 7 bases, with 8 bases sitting between them. In germline, CDR1 is SGHVS, CDR2 FQNEAQ. DNA of the CDR3: TGTGCCAGCAGCGGGGGGGGTGAAAAACTGTTTTTT. Protein sequence: CASSGGGEKLFF. Combining the CDR3 with reference TRBV7-8 and TRBJ1-4 gives the whole variable domain GAGVSQSPRYKVAKRGQDVALRCDPISGHVSLFWYQQALGQGPEFLTYFQNEAQLDKSGLPSDRFFAERPEGSVSTLKIQRTQQEDSAVYLCASSGGGEKLFFGSGTQLSVL.

In this sample, this clone turned up once. The rearrangement links TRBV28 to TRBJ2-1; 11 bases are a match to TRBD2. There are 15 residues in the CDR3. Germline-derived CDR1 and CDR2 are MDHEN and SYDVKM. The trim removed 3 bases at V and 4 bases at J, leaving 2 bases unmatched. This CDR3 is CASSLTSGDYNEQFF. In nucleotides, the CDR3 is TGTGCCAGCAGTTTGACTAGCGGGGATTACAATGAGCAGTTCTTC.

The V gene is TRBV5-1, the J gene TRBJ2-1, with D hard to call. The V gene's germline CDR1 is SGHRS and CDR2 YFSETQ. Trimming pared 3 bases from V and 1 base from J, leaving 11 bases between. This CDR3 is built from 15 residues. The CDR3 spells CASSSIGGSYNEQFF. The CDR3 DNA is TGCGCCAGCAGCTCAATAGGCGGTTCCTACAATGAGCAGTTCTTC.

This clone was counted a few times. The chain joins TRBV7-9 to TRBJ2-5; 9 nucleotides match TRBD1. CDR3 length equals 16 residues. V gave up 4 bases and J gave up 1 base; unmatched junction bases: 7. In germline, CDR1 is SEHNR, CDR2 FQNEAQ (reference sequence). CDR3: CASSSDGTGPQETQYF. The CDR3 nucleotides read TGTGCCAGCAGCTCCGACGGGACAGGGCCCCAAGAGACCCAGTACTTC.

This chain joins TRBV15 and TRBJ2-7; 7 nucleotides align to TRBD2. CDR1 is LNHNV, CDR2 YYDKDF, per germline (reference sequence). The V segment lost 6 bases and the J segment 5 bases; nucleotides outside the gene matches: 7. CDR3 length: 13 residues. The CDR3 is CATRGGQADEQYF. CDR3 nucleotides: TGTGCCACCAGGGGAGGGCAGGCCGACGAGCAGTACTTC.

J is TRBJ1-6 and V is TRBV7-2; no reliable D call. Germline V gene sequence: CDR1 SGHTA, CDR2 FQGNSA. V lost 5 bases and J lost 0, with 8 bases in between. The CDR3 spans 15 residues. CDR3 residues: CASSVRSSYNSPLHF. The DNA of the CDR3 is TGTGCCAGCAGCGTCAGAAGCTCCTATAATTCACCCCTCCACTTT.

This rearrangement joins TRBV5-1 to TRBJ2-5, with 11 bases aligning to TRBD2. Losses at the gene ends were 4 bases for V and 9 bases for J; bases not matched to a gene: 17. Germline loops: CDR1 SGHRS, CDR2 YFSETQ. This CDR3 contains 17 residues. CDR3 coding DNA: TGCGCCAGCAGCCCTCCAACCGGGACTAGCGGCCTTGGGTCCCAGTACTTC. It translates to CASSPPTGTSGLGSQYF.